The source of this T cell receptor (beta chain) is a study of control samples from healthy donors and cancer patients. Using immunoSEQ multiplex PCR, the repertoire was profiled, and TCRdb retains in-frame clones only, with some absent. The table includes about 130,000 clones, 80% to 95% detected once. The CDR3 consists of 13 residues. V lost 4 bases to trimming and J lost 1 base, with 7 bases between them. Germline V CDR1 and CDR2: SNHLY, FYNNEI. The chain links TRBV2 to TRBJ1-1; D uncertain. The source is a man in his forties in good health. Sequencing was done on a sample of blood. CDR3 region: CASSVYENTEAFF. CDR3 nucleotide sequence: TGTGCCAGCAGTGTGTACGAGAACACTGAAGCTTTCTTT.